These T cell receptor beta chains were read from a single sample in a study of T cell responses to AZD1222 COVID-19 vaccine. Using immunoSEQ multiplex PCR, the repertoire was profiled, and TCRdb retains in-frame clones only, with some absent. Here the sample spans some 150,000 clones, approximately 90% being singletons. Sample: peripheral blood, taken 28 days after the second AZD1222 dose. These receptors were taken from an adult who received the AZD1222 COVID-19 vaccine. The CDR3 runs from the conserved cysteine through the conserved F or W. D genes are given only for firm matches. Expanded clones get a size class; other rows say once, few or many, or leave the size out.

clone_size: -
d_call: TRBD2
v_call: TRBV4-2
j_call: TRBJ2-1
cdr3_nt: TGTGCCAGCAGCCAAGATGGGGCTAGCGGGTACTACAATGAGCAGTTCTTC
cdr3_aa: CASSQDGASGYYNEQFF

clone_size: -
d_call: TRBD2
v_call: TRBV28
j_call: TRBJ2-5
cdr3_nt: TGTGCCAGCAGTTCCTGGCCGGCGGGAGTGGGGGAGACCCAGTACTTC
cdr3_aa: CASSSWPAGVGETQYF

clone_size: large
d_call: -
v_call: TRBV4-2
j_call: TRBJ2-3
cdr3_nt: TGTGCCAGCAGCCAAGATGGGTCAGAATCGGGAGATACGCAGTATTTT
cdr3_aa: CASSQDGSESGDTQYF

clone_size: -
d_call: -
v_call: TRBV24-1
j_call: TRBJ1-1
cdr3_nt: TGTGCCACCAGTGATGCCTCCGGGACAAAGAACACTGAAGCTTTCTTT
cdr3_aa: CATSDASGTKNTEAFF

clone_size: -
d_call: TRBD1
v_call: TRBV3-1/TRBV3-2
j_call: TRBJ1-5
cdr3_nt: TGTGCCAGCAGCCAAGGGAGACAGGGAGGTAATCAGCCCCAGCATTTT
cdr3_aa: CASSQGRQGGNQPQHF

clone_size: -
d_call: -
v_call: TRBV24-1
j_call: TRBJ1-1
cdr3_nt: TGTGCCACCAGTGATCAGGGGCGGGTGGCTTTCTTT
cdr3_aa: CATSDQGRVAFF

clone_size: -
d_call: -
v_call: TRBV19
j_call: TRBJ2-1
cdr3_nt: TGTGCCAGTAGTAGACCGGGAGCCAACATTTATAATGAGCAGTTCTTC
cdr3_aa: CASSRPGANIYNEQFF

clone_size: -
d_call: -
v_call: TRBV7-9
j_call: TRBJ1-3
cdr3_nt: TGTGCCAGCAGCTTATTAGTACAGGCTTCCTCTGGAAACACCATATATTTT
cdr3_aa: CASSLLVQASSGNTIYF

clone_size: few
d_call: -
v_call: TRBV6-5
j_call: TRBJ1-6
cdr3_nt: TGTGCCAGCAGTTACTCGGCGGGGGGGAGGGAATCACCCCTCCACTTT
cdr3_aa: CASSYSAGGRESPLHF

clone_size: once
d_call: -
v_call: TRBV29-1
j_call: TRBJ1-1
cdr3_nt: TGCAGCGCTAGCAGGCCTCAGGAACGGGCTTTCTTT
cdr3_aa: CSASRPQERAFF

clone_size: -
d_call: -
v_call: TRBV4-1
j_call: TRBJ1-4
cdr3_nt: TGCGCCAGCAGCCAGGGAATACGGTCGGGCCAGGGGCAAGAAAAACTGTTTTTT
cdr3_aa: CASSQGIRSGQGQEKLFF

clone_size: -
d_call: -
v_call: TRBV19
j_call: TRBJ1-2
cdr3_nt: TGTGCCAGTAGTACAGGGTCCGGGTCGGTCTATGGCTACACCTTC
cdr3_aa: CASSTGSGSVYGYTF

clone_size: once
d_call: TRBD2
v_call: TRBV7-3
j_call: TRBJ2-3
cdr3_nt: TGTGCCAGCAGCTTAACCGGGAGCGGGGGTTGGGATACGCAGTATTTT
cdr3_aa: CASSLTGSGGWDTQYF

clone_size: -
d_call: -
v_call: TRBV6-5
j_call: TRBJ1-2
cdr3_nt: TGTGCCAGCAGTTGGGGGACGTCTGGCTACACCTTC
cdr3_aa: CASSWGTSGYTF

clone_size: -
d_call: TRBD1
v_call: TRBV2
j_call: TRBJ1-3
cdr3_nt: TGTGCCAGCAGTGACCACAGGGGAGTGAGAGGAAACACCATATATTTT
cdr3_aa: CASSDHRGVRGNTIYF

clone_size: -
d_call: -
v_call: TRBV5-1
j_call: TRBJ1-4
cdr3_nt: TGCGCCAGCAGCTTGGGAGACGTAGGAAAACTGTTTTTT
cdr3_aa: CASSLGDVGKLFF

clone_size: -
d_call: -
v_call: TRBV7-3
j_call: TRBJ2-7
cdr3_nt: TGTGCCAGCAGCTCCGGTAGCAGTGGAGCACGCTACGAGCAGTACTTC
cdr3_aa: CASSSGSSGARYEQYF

clone_size: -
d_call: -
v_call: TRBV19
j_call: TRBJ2-4
cdr3_nt: TGTGCCAGTAGTATAGATCCAGAGGCCCAAAACATTCAGTACTTC
cdr3_aa: CASSIDPEAQNIQYF

clone_size: -
d_call: -
v_call: TRBV6-1
j_call: TRBJ1-6
cdr3_nt: TGTGCCAGCAGTGAAGGTCAGGTAGGCTCCTATAATTCACCCCTCCACTTT
cdr3_aa: CASSEGQVGSYNSPLHF

clone_size: -
d_call: TRBD2
v_call: TRBV18
j_call: TRBJ2-7
cdr3_nt: TGTGCCAGCTCCGGGGAGCGGGGGATCTCCTACGAGCAGTACTTC
cdr3_aa: CASSGERGISYEQYF